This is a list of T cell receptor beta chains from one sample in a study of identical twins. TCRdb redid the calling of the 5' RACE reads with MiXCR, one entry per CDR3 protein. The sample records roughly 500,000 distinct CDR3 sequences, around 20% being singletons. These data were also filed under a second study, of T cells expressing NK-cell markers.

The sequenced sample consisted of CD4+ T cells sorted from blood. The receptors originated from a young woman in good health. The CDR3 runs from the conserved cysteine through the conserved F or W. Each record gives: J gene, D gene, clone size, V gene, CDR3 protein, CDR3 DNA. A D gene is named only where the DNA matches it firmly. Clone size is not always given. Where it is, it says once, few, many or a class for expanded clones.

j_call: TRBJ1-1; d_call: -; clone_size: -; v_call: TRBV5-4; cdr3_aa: CASSLGPGHKGTEAFF; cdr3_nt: TGTGCCAGCAGCTTGGGACCGGGACACAAGGGCACTGAAGCTTTCTTT
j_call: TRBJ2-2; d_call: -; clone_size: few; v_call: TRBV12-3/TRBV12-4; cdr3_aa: CASSLWPENTGELFF; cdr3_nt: TGTGCCAGCAGTTTATGGCCAGAGAACACCGGGGAGCTGTTTTTT
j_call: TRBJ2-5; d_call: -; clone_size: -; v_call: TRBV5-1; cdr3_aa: CASSLAGGTRKQETQYF; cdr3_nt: TGCGCCAGCAGCTTGGCTGGCGGGACTCGAAAACAAGAGACCCAGTACTTC
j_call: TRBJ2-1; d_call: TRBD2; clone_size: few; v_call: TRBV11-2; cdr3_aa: CASRAGTRGMNEQFF; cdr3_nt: TGTGCCAGCAGAGCCGGGACTAGGGGGATGAATGAGCAGTTCTTC
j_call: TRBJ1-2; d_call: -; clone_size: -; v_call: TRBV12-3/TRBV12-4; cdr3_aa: CASSLTRGLGYGYTF; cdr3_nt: TGTGCCAGCAGTTTGACCAGGGGTTTGGGCTATGGCTACACCTTC
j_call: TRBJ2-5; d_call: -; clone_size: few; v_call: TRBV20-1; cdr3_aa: CSASRSKETQYF; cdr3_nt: TGCAGTGCTAGTCGTTCAAAAGAGACCCAGTACTTC
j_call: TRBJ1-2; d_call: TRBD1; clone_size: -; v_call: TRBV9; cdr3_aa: CASSEAGQGAYGYTF; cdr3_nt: TGTGCCAGCAGCGAAGCCGGACAGGGGGCCTATGGCTACACCTTC
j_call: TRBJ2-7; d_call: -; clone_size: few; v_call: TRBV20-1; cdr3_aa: CSLTDSYEQYF; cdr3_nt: TGCAGCCTCACAGATTCCTACGAGCAGTACTTC
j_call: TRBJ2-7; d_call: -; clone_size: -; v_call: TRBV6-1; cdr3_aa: CASSQNGGVDDEQYF; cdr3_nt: TGTGCCAGCAGTCAAAATGGGGGTGTGGACGACGAGCAGTACTTC
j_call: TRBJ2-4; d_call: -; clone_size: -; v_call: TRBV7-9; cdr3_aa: CASSPRDIQYF; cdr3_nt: TGTGCCAGCAGCCCCCGAGACATTCAGTACTTC
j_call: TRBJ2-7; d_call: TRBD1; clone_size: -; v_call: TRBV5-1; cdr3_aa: CASSWDRADEQYF; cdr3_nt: TGCGCCAGCAGTTGGGACAGGGCTGACGAGCAGTACTTC
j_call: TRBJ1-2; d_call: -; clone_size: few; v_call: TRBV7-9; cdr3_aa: CASSLEFWTQVGYTF; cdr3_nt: TGTGCCAGCAGCTTAGAATTTTGGACGCAGGTTGGCTACACCTTC
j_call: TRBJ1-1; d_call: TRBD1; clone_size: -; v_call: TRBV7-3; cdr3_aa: CASSPGQGEEAFF; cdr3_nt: TGTGCCAGCAGCCCCGGACAGGGGGAAGAAGCTTTCTTT
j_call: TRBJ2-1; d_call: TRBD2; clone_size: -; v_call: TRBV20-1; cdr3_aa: CSACSTGTSDLNEQFF; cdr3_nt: TGCAGTGCTTGCTCCACCGGGACTAGCGACCTCAATGAGCAGTTCTTC
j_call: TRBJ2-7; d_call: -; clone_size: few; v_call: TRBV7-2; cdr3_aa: CASSFGVVTYEQYF; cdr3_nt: TGTGCCAGCAGCTTTGGGGTGGTGACCTACGAGCAGTACTTC
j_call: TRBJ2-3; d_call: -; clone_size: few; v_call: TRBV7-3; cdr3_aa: CASSLMAGVDTQYF; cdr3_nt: TGTGCCAGCAGCTTAATGGCCGGGGTGGATACGCAGTATTTT
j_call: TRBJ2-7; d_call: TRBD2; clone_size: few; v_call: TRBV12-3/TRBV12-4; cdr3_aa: CASSPLAMSSYEQYF; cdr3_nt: TGTGCCAGCAGTCCACTAGCGATGAGCTCCTACGAGCAGTACTTC
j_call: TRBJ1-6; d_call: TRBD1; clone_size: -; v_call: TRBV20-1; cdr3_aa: CSALGIQGENSPLHF; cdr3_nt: TGCAGTGCTCTAGGCATACAGGGGGAAAATTCACCCCTCCACTTT
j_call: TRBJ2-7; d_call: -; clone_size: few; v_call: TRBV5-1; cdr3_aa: CASASSSGYEQYF; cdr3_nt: TGCGCCAGCGCGTCCTCCTCAGGTTACGAGCAGTACTTC
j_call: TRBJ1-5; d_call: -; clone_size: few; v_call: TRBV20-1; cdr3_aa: CSARARGASQPQHF; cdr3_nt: TGCAGTGCTAGGGCTAGGGGGGCTTCACAGCCCCAGCATTTT
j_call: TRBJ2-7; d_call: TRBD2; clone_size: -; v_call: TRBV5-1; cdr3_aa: CASSITTSGIYEQYF; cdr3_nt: TGCGCCAGCAGCATTACGACTAGCGGGATCTACGAGCAGTACTTC
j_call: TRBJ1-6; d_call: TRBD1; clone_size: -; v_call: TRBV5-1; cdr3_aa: CASRPDWDRGSSPLHF; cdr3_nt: TGCGCCAGCAGGCCGGATTGGGACAGGGGGTCTTCACCCCTCCACTTT
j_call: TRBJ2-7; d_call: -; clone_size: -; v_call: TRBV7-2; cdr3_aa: CASSLAGLPGYEQYF; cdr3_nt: TGTGCCAGCAGCTTAGCGGGCCTCCCTGGATACGAGCAGTACTTC
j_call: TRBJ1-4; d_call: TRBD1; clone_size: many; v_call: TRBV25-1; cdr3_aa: CASSVTAQGEEKLFF; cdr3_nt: TGTGCCAGCAGTGTAACGGCGCAGGGGGAGGAAAAACTGTTTTTT
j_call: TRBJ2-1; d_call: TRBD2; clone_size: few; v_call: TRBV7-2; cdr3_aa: CASSEAGEQFF; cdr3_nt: TGTGCCAGCAGCGAAGCGGGAGAGCAGTTCTTC
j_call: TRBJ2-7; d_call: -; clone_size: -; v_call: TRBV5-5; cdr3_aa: CASSQGWDEQYF; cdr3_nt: TGTGCCAGCAGCCAGGGGTGGGACGAGCAGTACTTC
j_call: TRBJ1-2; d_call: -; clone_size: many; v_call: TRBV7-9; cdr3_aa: CASSPTRDGYTF; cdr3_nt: TGTGCCAGCAGCCCCACACGGGATGGCTACACCTTC
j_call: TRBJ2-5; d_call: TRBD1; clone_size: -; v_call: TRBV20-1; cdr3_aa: CSAWTGQETQYF; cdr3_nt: TGCAGTGCTTGGACAGGGCAGGAGACCCAGTACTTC
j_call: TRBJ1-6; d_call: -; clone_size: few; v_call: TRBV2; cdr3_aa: CASRGARNSPLHF; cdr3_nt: TGTGCCAGCCGTGGGGCCCGGAATTCACCCCTCCACTTT
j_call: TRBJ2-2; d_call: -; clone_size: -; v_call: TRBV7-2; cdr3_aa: CASSSDWGELFF; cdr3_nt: TGTGCCAGCAGCTCTGACTGGGGGGAGCTGTTTTTT
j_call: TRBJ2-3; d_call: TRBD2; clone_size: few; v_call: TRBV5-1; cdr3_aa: CASSPGLAGGPNTDTQYF; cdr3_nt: TGCGCCAGCAGCCCGGGACTAGCGGGAGGGCCGAACACAGATACGCAGTATTTT
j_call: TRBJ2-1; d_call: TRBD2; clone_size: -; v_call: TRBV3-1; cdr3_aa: CASSRRRSSGSSYNEQFF; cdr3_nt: TGTGCCAGCAGCCGCCGACGGTCTAGCGGAAGCTCCTACAATGAGCAGTTCTTC
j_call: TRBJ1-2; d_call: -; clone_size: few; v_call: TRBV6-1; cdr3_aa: CASSHRGVAYGYTF; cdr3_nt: TGTGCCAGCAGCCACCGTGGGGTAGCCTATGGCTACACCTTC
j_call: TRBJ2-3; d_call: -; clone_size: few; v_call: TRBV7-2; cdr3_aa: CASSFGGLGTDTQYF; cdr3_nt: TGTGCCAGCAGCTTCGGGGGTTTGGGCACAGATACGCAGTATTTT
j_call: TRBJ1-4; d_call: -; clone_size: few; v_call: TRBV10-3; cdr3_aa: CAISDSRAEKLFF; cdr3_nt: TGTGCCATCAGTGACAGTAGGGCTGAAAAACTGTTTTTT
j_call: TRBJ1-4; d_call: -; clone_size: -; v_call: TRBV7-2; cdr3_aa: CASSSEGAYEKLFF; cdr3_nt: TGTGCCAGCAGCTCGGAAGGGGCATATGAAAAACTGTTTTTT
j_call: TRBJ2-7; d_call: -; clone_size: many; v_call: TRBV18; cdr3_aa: CASSPTVDYEQYF; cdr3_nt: TGTGCCAGCTCACCAACAGTAGACTACGAGCAGTACTTC
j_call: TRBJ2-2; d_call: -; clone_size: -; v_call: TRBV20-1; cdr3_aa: CSARGGRTGELFF; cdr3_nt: TGCAGTGCTCGTGGGGGCAGGACCGGGGAGCTGTTTTTT